This T cell receptor (beta chain) appears in the sequencing data of a study of blood T cell repertoires in COVID-19 (dated by TCRdb to the early 2020s). At the level of the whole study: The collaborator samples originated in the United States, Italy and Spain and spanned the acute and convalescent phases of COVID-19. The prospective study material was composed of cDNA or gDNA derived from T cells, B-cell-depleted T cells, or PBMCs. The dataset comprised deeply sampled blood TCRbeta repertoires from subjects exposed to, actively infected with, or recovered from COVID-19. A freely available public database, intended as a resource for researchers studying the immune response to SARS-CoV-2, is where the repertoires were released. Samples came from the ongoing ImmuneRACE study (first 160 participants) plus 1,254 subjects from 6 global collaborators. A de-identified subject ID, COVID-19 status, age in years and sex were almost always included in the sample metadata. Where available, HLA class I and class II types were obtained from metadata supplied by the sample provider rather than from assay-based typing. Points the paper makes about the study in general: The amount of clinical and demographic metadata varied by source and participant and was provided uncurated.

TCRbeta CDR3 regions were amplified from genomic DNA by means of the immunoSEQ Assay, a bias-controlled multiplex PCR. The original pipeline was this. Within the assay, amplification of reference gene primers was used to estimate how many nucleated cells each sample contained. To quantify the absolute abundance of each unique TCRbeta CDR3 rearrangement, sequence reads were collapsed and filtered. For each sample, productive Simpson clonality was calculated as the square root of Simpson's diversity index over productive rearrangements. TCRdb obtained this table from immuneACCESS and retained in-frame rearrangements with V and J assigned. These tables miss some clones; where compared with another copy, unresolved V genes account for less than half of the shortfall, and the remainder is unexplained. For V, J and clone size, that table is used; D and trimming come from the DNA. The sample records approximately 330,000 clones, around 87% of which are singletons. In total, the top ten clones hold under 1.1% of the sample.

One collaborating source in Seattle enrolled patients while the patients were actively infected and followed the patients over time throughout the course of disease. Collaborating institutions collected whole blood in K2EDTA tubes following their own protocols. For TCRbeta analysis, collaborator samples were shipped as frozen whole blood, as isolated PBMCs, or as DNA extracted from either sample type. CDR1 and CDR2 were assigned from the germline V gene as SGHNT and YENEEA. At the junction V is shortened by 3 bases and J by 0 bases, with 15 bases in between. The CDR3 has 18 amino acids, counting the end cysteine and phenylalanine. Only CDR3 DNA remains: 54 bases, in frame from the first base. With respect to this clone: Its antigen is currently not known. No much larger clone is present one base from it, and per-base qualities are unavailable.

The V and J segments used are TRBV11-3 and TRBJ2-6; the D gene is perhaps TRBD2, from 7 matching bases. The clonotype was recovered from a woman between 35 and 50 years old with COVID-19, enrolled during active disease. Material: peripheral blood. The nucleotide sequence reads TGTGCCAGCAGCTTGGGGGGGACATATAGCTCTGGGGCCAACGTCCTGACTTTC. Protein translation: CASSLGGTYSSGANVLTF.